This T cell receptor beta chain was documented in a study of blood T cell repertoires in COVID-19. Overall study context: There were acute and convalescent COVID-19 samples, and they came from the United States, Italy and Spain.

Germline assignment: CDR1 MNHEY and CDR2 SVGAGI. This CDR3 is 14 amino acids long. V was pared by 11 bases and J by 0 bases, with 7 bases of the junction left unmatched. TCRdb's copy holds only in-frame clones and misses some; the assay was immunoSEQ multiplex PCR. The sample has nearly 25,000 clones, over 60% seen once. The sequence came from a woman of 80 years or more with acute or convalescent COVID-19. The V gene is TRBV6-5, the J gene TRBJ1-5; 7 nucleotides agree with TRBD1. The sequenced sample was peripheral blood. CDR3 sequence: CALSTGDSNQPQHF. CDR3 nucleotide sequence: TGTGCCCTATCAACAGGGGATAGCAATCAGCCCCAGCATTTT.